Included here is one T cell receptor (beta chain) sequence, with context. The sample originates from a study of ipilimumab plus nivolumab after autologous stem cell transplantation. Across the study: Typical patient got a handful of ipilimumab doses and about eight nivolumab doses (median).

Sequencing was performed with immunoSEQ multiplex PCR; in TCRdb, only in-frame clones are kept and a portion is missing. In the table there are some 14,000 clones, around 74% of which are singletons. Ipilimumab, 1 mg/kg, started 14 to 28 days after autologous transplant. The CDR3 length is 17 residues. The specimen comprised PBMCs, sampled in a trial of ipilimumab plus nivolumab as post-transplant consolidation. The origin of this receptor is a male donor with primary mediastinal lymphoma. The J gene is TRBJ1-4, the V gene TRBV21-1. TRBV21-1 is noted as a pseudogene. The CDR3 protein is CASSKGQGGLTNEKLFF. The CDR3 DNA is TGTGCCAGCAGCAAAGGACAAGGAGGGCTGACTAATGAAAAACTGTTTTTT.